This TCR beta chain was found in a study of T cell changes during pregnancy in multiple sclerosis. Profiling relied on immunoSEQ multiplex PCR, and the TCRdb table lists in-frame clones only, not all of them. Here the sample spans some 48,000 clones, about 93% being singletons. The CDR3 length is 15 residues. From germline, CDR1 is MNHEY and CDR2 SVGAGI. The V end lost 0 bases, the J end lost 6 bases, and 12 bases lay between the germline ends. Material: CD4+ T cells from peripheral blood mononuclear cells, obtained after pregnancy. This clonotype was sampled from a female donor in good health, enrolled as a control in a pregnancy study. V is TRBV6-5 and J is TRBJ2-1, with D possibly being TRBD1 (6 bases). The CDR3 loop reads CASSYSRGMGNEQFF. Here the CDR3 DNA reads TGTGCCAGCAGTTACTCGAGGGGGATGGGCAATGAGCAGTTCTTC.